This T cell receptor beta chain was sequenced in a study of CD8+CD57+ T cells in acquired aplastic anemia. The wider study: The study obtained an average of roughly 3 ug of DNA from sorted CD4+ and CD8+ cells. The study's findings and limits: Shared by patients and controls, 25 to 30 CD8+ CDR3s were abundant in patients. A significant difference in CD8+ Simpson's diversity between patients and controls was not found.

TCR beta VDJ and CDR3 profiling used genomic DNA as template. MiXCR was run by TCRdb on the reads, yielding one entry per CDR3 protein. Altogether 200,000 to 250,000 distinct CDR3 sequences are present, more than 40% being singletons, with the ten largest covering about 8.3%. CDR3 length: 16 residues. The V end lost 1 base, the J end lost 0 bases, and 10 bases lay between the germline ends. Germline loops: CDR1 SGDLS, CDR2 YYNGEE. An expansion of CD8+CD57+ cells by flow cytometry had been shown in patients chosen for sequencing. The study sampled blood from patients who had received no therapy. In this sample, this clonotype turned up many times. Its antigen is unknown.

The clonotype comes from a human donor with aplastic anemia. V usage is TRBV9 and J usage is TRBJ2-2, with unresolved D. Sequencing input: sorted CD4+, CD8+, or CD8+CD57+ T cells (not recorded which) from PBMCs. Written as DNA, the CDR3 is TGTGCCAGCAGCGTAACGGGTAGGGCGAACACCGGGGAGCTGTTTTTT. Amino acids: CASSVTGRANTGELFF.